Included here is one T cell receptor beta chain sequence, with context. The sample belongs to a study of control samples from healthy donors and cancer patients. CDR1 is SGHTS, CDR2 YDEGEE, per germline. The V gene end was trimmed by 3 bases and the J gene end by 6 bases; junction bases not matched to a gene: 3. The CDR3 contains 14 residues. Assay used: immunoSEQ multiplex PCR; TCRdb lists only in-frame clones, some missing. The repertoire holds about 92,000 clones, with roughly four fifths as singletons. V usage is TRBV5-8 and J usage is TRBJ1-6; 7 nucleotides align to TRBD1. The TCR was taken from a woman aged 55 to 70 in good health. The sequencing sample was made of blood. The CDR3 loop is CASSSTGVNSPLHF. The CDR3 nucleotides read TGTGCCAGCAGCTCCACAGGGGTTAATTCACCCCTCCACTTT.